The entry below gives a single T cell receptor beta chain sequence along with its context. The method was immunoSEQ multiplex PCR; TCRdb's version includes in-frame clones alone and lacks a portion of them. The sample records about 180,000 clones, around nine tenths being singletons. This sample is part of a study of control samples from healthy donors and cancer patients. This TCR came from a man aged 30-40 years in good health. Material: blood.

The CDR3 DNA reads as TGTGCCAGCAGTGTGGGGGGATACACTGAAGCTTTCTTT. Encoded protein: CASSVGGYTEAFF. The chain has TRBV2 and TRBJ1-1; possible D gene TRBD1, 5 bases. CDR3 size: 13 residues. Germline-derived CDR1 and CDR2 are SNHLY and FYNNEI. The V end lost 4 bases, the J end lost 3 bases, and 9 bases lay between the germline ends.